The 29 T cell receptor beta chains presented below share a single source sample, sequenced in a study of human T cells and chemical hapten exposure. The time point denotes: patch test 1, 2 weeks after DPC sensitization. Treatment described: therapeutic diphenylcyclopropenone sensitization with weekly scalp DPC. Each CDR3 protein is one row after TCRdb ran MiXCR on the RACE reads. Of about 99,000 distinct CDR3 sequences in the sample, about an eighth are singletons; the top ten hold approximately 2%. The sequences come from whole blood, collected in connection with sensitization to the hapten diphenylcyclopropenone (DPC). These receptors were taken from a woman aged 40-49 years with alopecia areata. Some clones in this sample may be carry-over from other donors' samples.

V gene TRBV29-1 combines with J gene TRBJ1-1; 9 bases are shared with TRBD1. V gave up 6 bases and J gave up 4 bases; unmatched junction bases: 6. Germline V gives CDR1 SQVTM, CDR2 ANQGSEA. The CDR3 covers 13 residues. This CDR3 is CSVRDREGTEAFF. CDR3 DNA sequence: TGCAGCGTGAGGGACAGGGAGGGCACTGAAGCTTTCTTT.

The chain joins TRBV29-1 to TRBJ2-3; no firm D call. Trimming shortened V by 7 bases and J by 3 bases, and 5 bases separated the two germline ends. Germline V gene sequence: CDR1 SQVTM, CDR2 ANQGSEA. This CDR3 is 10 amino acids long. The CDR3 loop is CSGKTDTQYF. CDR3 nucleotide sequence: TGCAGCGGAAAGACAGATACGCAGTATTTT.

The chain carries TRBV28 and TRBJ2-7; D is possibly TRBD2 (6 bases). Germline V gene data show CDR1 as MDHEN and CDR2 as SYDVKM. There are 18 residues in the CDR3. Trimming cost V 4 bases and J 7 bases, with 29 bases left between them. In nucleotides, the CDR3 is TGTGCCAGCAGTTCACCCGCCGGGGGTGGGTCGGGTCCACTAGAGCAGTACTTC. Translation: CASSSPAGGGSGPLEQYF. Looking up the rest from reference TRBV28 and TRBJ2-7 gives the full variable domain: DVKVTQSSRYLVKRTGEKVFLECVQDMDHENMFWYRQDPGLGLRLIYFSYDVKMKEKGDIPEGYSVSREKKERFSLILESASTNQTSMYLCASSSPAGGGSGPLEQYFGPGTRLTVT.

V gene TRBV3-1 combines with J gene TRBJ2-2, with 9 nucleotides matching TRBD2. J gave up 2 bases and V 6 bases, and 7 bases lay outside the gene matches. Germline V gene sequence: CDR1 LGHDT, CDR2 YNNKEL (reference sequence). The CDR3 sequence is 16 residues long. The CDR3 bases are TGTGCCAGCAGAACCTCCGGGACTAGCAACACCGGGGAGCTGTTTTTT. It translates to CASRTSGTSNTGELFF.

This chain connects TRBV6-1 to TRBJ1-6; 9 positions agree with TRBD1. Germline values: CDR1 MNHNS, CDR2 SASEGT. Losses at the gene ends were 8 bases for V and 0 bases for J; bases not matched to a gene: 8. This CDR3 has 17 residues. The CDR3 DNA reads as TGTGCCAGCTTCTGGGACAGGGAGAGCTCCTATAATTCACCCCTCCACTTT. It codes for CASFWDRESSYNSPLHF.

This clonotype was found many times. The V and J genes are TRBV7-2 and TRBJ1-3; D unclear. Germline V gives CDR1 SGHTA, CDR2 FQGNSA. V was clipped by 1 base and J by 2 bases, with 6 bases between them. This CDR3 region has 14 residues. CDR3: CASSLVAAGNTIYF. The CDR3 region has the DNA TGTGCCAGCAGCTTAGTCGCCGCTGGAAACACCATATATTTT.

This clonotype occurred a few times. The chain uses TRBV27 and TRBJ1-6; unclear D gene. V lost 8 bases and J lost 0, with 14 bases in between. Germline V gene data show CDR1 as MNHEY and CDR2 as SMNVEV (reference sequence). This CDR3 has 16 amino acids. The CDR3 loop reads CASQAPFSSYNSPLHF. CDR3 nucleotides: TGTGCCAGCCAAGCCCCCTTTAGCTCCTATAATTCACCCCTCCACTTT.

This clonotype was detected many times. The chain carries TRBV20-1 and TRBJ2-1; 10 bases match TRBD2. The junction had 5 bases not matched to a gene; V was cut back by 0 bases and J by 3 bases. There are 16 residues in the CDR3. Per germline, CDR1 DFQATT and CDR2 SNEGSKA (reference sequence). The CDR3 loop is CSARDRLAGVYNEQFF. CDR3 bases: TGCAGTGCTAGAGATCGCCTAGCGGGGGTCTACAATGAGCAGTTCTTC.

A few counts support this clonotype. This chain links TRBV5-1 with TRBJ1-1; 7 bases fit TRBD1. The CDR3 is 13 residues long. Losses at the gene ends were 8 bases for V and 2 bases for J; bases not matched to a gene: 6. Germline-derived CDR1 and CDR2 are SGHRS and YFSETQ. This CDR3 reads CASRDRVNTEAFF. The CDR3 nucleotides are TGCGCCAGTCGCGACAGGGTCAACACTGAAGCTTTCTTT.

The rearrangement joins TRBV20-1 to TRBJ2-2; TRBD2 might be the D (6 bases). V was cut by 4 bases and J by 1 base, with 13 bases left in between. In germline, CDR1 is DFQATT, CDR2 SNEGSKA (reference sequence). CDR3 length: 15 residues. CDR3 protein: CSANRGSRNTGELFF. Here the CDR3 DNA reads TGCAGTGCTAATCGGGGGAGTCGGAACACCGGGGAGCTGTTTTTT.

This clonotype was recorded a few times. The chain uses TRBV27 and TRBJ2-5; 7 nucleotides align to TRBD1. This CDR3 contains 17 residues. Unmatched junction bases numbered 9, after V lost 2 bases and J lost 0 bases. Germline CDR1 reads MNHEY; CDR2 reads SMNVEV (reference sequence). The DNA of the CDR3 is TGTGCCAGCAGTTTAGAGGGGCCCAGGGGGTACCAAGAGACCCAGTACTTC. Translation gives CASSLEGPRGYQETQYF.

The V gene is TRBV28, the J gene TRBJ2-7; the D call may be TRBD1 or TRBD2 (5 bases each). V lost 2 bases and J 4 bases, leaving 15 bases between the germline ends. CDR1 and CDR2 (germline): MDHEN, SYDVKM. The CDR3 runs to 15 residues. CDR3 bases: TGTGCCAGCAGTTTAGAGGGGTGGGGTATTTACGAGCAGTACTTC. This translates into CASSLEGWGIYEQYF. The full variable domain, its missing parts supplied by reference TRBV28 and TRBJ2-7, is DVKVTQSSRYLVKRTGEKVFLECVQDMDHENMFWYRQDPGLGLRLIYFSYDVKMKEKGDIPEGYSVSREKKERFSLILESASTNQTSMYLCASSLEGWGIYEQYFGPGTRLTVT.

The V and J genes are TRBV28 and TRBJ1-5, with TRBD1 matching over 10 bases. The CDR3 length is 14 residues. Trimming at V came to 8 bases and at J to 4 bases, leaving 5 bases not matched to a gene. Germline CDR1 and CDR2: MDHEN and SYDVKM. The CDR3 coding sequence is TGTGCCAGCGGAGACAGGGGGCCTAATCAGCCCCAGCATTTT. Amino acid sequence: CASGDRGPNQPQHF.

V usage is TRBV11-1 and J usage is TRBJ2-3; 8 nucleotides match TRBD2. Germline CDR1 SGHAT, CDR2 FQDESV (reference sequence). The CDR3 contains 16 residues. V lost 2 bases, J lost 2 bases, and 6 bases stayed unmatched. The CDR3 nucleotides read TGTGCCAGCAGCTTATATGCGGGAGGATACACAGATACGCAGTATTTT. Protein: CASSLYAGGYTDTQYF.

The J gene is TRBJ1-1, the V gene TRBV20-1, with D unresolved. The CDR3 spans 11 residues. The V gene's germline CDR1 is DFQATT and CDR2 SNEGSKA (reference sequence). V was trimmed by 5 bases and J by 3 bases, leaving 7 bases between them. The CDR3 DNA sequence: TGCAGTGCTCAACGGTACACTGAAGCTTTCTTT. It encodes CSAQRYTEAFF.

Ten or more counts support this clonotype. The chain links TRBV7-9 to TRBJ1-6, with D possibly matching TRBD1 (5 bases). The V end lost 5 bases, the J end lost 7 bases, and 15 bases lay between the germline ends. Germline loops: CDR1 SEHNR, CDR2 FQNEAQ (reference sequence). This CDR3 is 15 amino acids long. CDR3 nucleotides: TGTGCCAGCAGCCCAGGACCAGGGAAAAATTCACCCCTCCACTTT. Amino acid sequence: CASSPGPGKNSPLHF.

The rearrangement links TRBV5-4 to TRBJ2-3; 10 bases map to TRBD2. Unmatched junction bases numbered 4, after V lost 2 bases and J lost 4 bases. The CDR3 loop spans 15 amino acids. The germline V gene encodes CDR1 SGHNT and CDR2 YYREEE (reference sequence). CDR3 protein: CASSFSAGGADTQYF. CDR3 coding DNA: TGTGCCAGCAGCTTCTCAGCGGGAGGGGCAGATACGCAGTATTTT.

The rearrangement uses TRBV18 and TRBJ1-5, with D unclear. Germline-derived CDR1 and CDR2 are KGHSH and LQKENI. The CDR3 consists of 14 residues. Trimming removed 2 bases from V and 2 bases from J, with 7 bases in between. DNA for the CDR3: TGTGCCAGCTCACCAGACGGGGGCAATCAGCCCCAGCATTTT. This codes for CASSPDGGNQPQHF.

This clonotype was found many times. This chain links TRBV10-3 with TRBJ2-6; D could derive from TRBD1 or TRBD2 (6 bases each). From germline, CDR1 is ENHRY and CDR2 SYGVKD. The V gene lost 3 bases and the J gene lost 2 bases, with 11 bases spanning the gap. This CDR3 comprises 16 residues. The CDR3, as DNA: TGTGCCATCAGTGACTCGAGGGGGGCTGGGGCCAACGTCCTGACTTTC. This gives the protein CAISDSRGAGANVLTF.

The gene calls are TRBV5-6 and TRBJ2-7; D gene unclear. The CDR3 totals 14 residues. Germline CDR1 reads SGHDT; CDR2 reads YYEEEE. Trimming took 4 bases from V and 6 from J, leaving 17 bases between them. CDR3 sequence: CASSPLLPLGEQYF. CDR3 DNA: TGTGCCAGCAGCCCCCTTTTGCCCCTCGGCGAGCAGTACTTC.

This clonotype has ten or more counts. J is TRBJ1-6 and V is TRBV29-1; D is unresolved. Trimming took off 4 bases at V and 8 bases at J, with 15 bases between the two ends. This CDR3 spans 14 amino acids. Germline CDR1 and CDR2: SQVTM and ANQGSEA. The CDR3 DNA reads TGCAGCGTTGCGACCGGTGATGTTCATTCACCCCTCCACTTT. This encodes CSVATGDVHSPLHF.

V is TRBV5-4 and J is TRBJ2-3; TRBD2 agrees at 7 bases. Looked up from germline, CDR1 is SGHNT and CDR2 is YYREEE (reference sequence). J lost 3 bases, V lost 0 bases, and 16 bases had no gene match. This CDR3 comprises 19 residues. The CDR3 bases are TGTGCCAGCAGCTTGGGGGAACTAACTAGCGTCGAGGGTACAGATACGCAGTATTTT. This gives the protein CASSLGELTSVEGTDTQYF.

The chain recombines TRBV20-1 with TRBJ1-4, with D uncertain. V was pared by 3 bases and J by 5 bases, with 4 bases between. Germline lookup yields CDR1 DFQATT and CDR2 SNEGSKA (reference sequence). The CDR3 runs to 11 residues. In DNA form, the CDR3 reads TGCAGTGCTAGTAAGAATGAAAAACTGTTTTTT. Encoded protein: CSASKNEKLFF.

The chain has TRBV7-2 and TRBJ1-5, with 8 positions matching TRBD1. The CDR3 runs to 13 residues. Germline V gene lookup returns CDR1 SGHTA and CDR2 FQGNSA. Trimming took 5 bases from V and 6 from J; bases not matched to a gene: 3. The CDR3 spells CASSRTGSQPQHF. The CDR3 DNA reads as TGTGCCAGCAGCCGGACAGGGAGTCAGCCCCAGCATTTT.

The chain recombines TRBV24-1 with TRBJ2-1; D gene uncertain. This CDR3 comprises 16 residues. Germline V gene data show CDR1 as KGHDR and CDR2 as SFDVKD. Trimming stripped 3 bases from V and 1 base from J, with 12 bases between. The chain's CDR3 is CATSDHLVGSYNEQFF. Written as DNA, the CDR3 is TGTGCCACCAGTGATCATCTAGTCGGGTCCTACAATGAGCAGTTCTTC.

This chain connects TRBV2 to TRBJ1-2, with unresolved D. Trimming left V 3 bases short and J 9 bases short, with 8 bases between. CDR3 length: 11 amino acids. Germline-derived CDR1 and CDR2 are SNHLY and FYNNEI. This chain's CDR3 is CASSEADRYTF. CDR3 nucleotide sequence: TGTGCCAGCAGTGAGGCCGATCGCTACACCTTC.

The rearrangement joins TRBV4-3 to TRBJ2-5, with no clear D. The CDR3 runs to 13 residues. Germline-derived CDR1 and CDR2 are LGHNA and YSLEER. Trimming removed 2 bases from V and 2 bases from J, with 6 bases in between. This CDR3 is CASSQRIQETQYF. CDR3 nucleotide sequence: TGCGCCAGCAGCCAAAGAATTCAAGAGACCCAGTACTTC.

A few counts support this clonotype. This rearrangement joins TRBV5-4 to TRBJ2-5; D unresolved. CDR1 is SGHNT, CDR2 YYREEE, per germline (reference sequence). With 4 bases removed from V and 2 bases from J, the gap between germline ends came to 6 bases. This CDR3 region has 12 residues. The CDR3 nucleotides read TGTGCCAGCAGCCGGAGTCAAGAGACCCAGTACTTC. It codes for CASSRSQETQYF. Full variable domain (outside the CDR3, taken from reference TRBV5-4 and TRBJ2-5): ETGVTQSPTHLIKTRGQQVTLRCSSQSGHNTVSWYQQALGQGPQFIFQYYREEENGRGNFPPRFSGLQFPNYSSELNVNALELDDSALYLCASSRSQETQYFGPGTRLLVL.

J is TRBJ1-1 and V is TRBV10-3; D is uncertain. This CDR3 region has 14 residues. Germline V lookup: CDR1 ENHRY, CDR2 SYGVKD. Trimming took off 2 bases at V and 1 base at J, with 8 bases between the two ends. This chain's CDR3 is CAISERNGNTEAFF. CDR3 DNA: TGTGCCATCAGTGAGCGAAATGGGAACACTGAAGCTTTCTTT.